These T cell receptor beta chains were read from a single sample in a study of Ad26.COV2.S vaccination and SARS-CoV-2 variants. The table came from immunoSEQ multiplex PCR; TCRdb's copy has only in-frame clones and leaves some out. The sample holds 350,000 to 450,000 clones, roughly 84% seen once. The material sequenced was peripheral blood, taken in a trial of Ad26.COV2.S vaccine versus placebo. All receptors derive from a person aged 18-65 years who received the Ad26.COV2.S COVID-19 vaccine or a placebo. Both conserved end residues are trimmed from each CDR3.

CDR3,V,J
AISESTPADNQPQH,TRBV10-3,TRBJ1-5
ASSPRQSNQPQH,TRBV4-1,TRBJ1-5
ASSPRQGLGEKLF,TRBV7-2,TRBJ1-4
ASSLGGDQPQH,TRBV7-9,TRBJ1-5
ASSLEGRGTSNGYT,TRBV7-2,TRBJ1-2
ASSLAWTDTGELF,TRBV7-9,TRBJ2-2
ASSEPNKAQY,TRBV25-1,TRBJ2-5
ASSLGTGGVVDEKLF,TRBV5-1,TRBJ1-4
ASSIEQGRFVSHQPQH,TRBV19,TRBJ1-5
ASSLQGANTEAF,TRBV5-4,TRBJ1-1
ASRISGAYEQY,TRBV5-1,TRBJ2-7
ASSTPGQGLGT,TRBV12-3/TRBV12-4,TRBJ1-2
ASSGRDSNQPQH,TRBV25-1,TRBJ1-5
ASRGQGAISGANVLT,TRBV3-1/TRBV3-2,TRBJ2-6
ASSLLRETGELF,TRBV7-8,TRBJ2-2
ASSPASESNYGYT,TRBV18,TRBJ1-2
ASSPGQGANEAF,TRBV5-1,TRBJ1-1
ASRRREFTGELF,TRBV6-6,TRBJ2-2
ASSPGAGLRHEQY,TRBV7-3,TRBJ2-7
ASSYSSVSGDHPLSQDTQY,TRBV6-2/TRBV6-3,TRBJ2-3
SVTPQTAQETQY,TRBV29-1,TRBJ2-5
ASSLRQETQY,TRBV18,TRBJ2-5
AIQSGLANTEAF,TRBV5-3,TRBJ1-1
ASSWGQGAYEQF,TRBV5-1,TRBJ2-1
ASSQVAGSGYT,TRBV14,TRBJ1-2
ASDHRVDGNTEAF,TRBV2,TRBJ1-1
ASSLIGRDRY,TRBV5-4,TRBJ2-3